A selection of T cell receptor beta chains follows, all from one sample in a study of T cells in Graves' hyperthyroidism and ophthalmopathy. Each CDR3 protein gets one entry after TCRdb re-called the multiplex PCR reads with MiXCR. This table has hundreds of thousands of distinct CDR3 sequences, less than 20% appearing once. Sequences were obtained from blood. The receptors were sampled from a woman aged 18-29 years with Graves' ophthalmopathy. Both conserved end residues are part of each CDR3. A D gene is named only where the DNA matches it firmly. Clone size is given for some rows only: seen once, a few or many times, or a class if the clone is expanded.

>.|TRBV6-9|TRBJ1-1|17|TRBD1
TGTGCCAGCAGTTCCTGGGACGGGACAGAGGGGAACACTGAAGCTTTCTTT
CASSSWDGTEGNTEAFF
>.|TRBV10-3|TRBJ2-3|17|.
TGTGCCATCAGTGAGCCCTTCCGGGGGGCCGGGTCATATACGCAGTATTTT
CAISEPFRGAGSYTQYF
>many|TRBV19|TRBJ1-1|14|TRBD1
TGTGCCAGCAGCACAGGGGGCGAGAACACTGAAGCTTTCTTT
CASSTGGENTEAFF
>many|TRBV7-2|TRBJ2-1|18|.
TGTGCCAGCAGCTTAGTCCCTAATCTTGGCGGAACCTACAATGAGCAGTTCTTC
CASSLVPNLGGTYNEQFF
>many|TRBV20-1|TRBJ2-5|13|TRBD2
TGCAGTGCTAGTCAAGCGGGAGAAGAGACCCAGTACTTC
CSASQAGEETQYF
>many|TRBV7-2|TRBJ2-7|16|TRBD2
TGTGCCAGCAGCTCCACTAGCGGGGGGGCCCGATACGAGCAGTACTTC
CASSSTSGGARYEQYF
>.|TRBV5-1|TRBJ1-1|15|.
TGCGCCAGCAGCTTGGGCGTTGGGAGGAACACTGAAGCTTTCTTT
CASSLGVGRNTEAFF
>many|TRBV4-1|TRBJ1-2|15|TRBD1
TGCGCCAGCAGCCAAATGACAGGGGATATTTATGGCTACACCTTC
CASSQMTGDIYGYTF
>many|TRBV3-1|TRBJ2-7|14|.
TGTGCCAGCAGCCAGAGGCAGGGGGGTTACGAGCAGTACTTC
CASSQRQGGYEQYF
>many|TRBV11-1|TRBJ2-1|10|.
TGTGCCAGCAGGGGCAATGAGCAGTTCTTC
CASRGNEQFF
>.|TRBV19|TRBJ1-5|16|.
TGTGCCAGTAGTGGGGGCGGGGGAGTAGGCAATCAGCCCCAGCATTTT
CASSGGGGVGNQPQHF
>many|TRBV5-6|TRBJ2-3|16|.
TGTGCCAGCAGCTATCTCGGGACGCTTAGCACAGATACGCAGTATTTT
CASSYLGTLSTDTQYF
>many|TRBV2|TRBJ2-7|14|.
TGTGCCAGCAGTGAACTGCAGGGACCCTACGAGCAGTACTTC
CASSELQGPYEQYF
>many|TRBV7-2|TRBJ2-5|15|TRBD1
TGTGCCAGCAGCTGGGATACAGGGGAAATGCGGTCCCAGTACTTC
CASSWDTGEMRSQYF
>many|TRBV9|TRBJ2-7|14|.
TGTGCCAGCAGCGTGAACTTTGGAGGCTACGAGCAGTACTTC
CASSVNFGGYEQYF
>many|TRBV12-3/TRBV12-4|TRBJ1-5|12|.
TGTGCCAGCAGTTTCTCCGATCAGCCCCAGCATTTT
CASSFSDQPQHF
>many|TRBV19|TRBJ1-1|15|.
TGTGCCAGTAGTACCCCACAGGGACTGAACACTGAAGCTTTCTTT
CASSTPQGLNTEAFF
>.|TRBV28|TRBJ2-3|17|TRBD2
TGTGCCAGCAAGGGGACTAGCGGGGGGGCCAGCACAGATACGCAGTATTTT
CASKGTSGGASTDTQYF
>many|TRBV10-2|TRBJ1-2|17|TRBD1
TGCGCCAGCAGTGAGAGGGGGACAGGGGGCAATGTCGATGGCTACACCTTC
CASSERGTGGNVDGYTF
>many|TRBV20-1|TRBJ2-7|11|.
TGCAGTGCTAGCAGGGTATCCGAGCAGTACTTC
CSASRVSEQYF
>many|TRBV28|TRBJ2-1|14|TRBD2
TGTGCCAGCGGTAGCGGGGGCACCTACAATGAGCAGTTCTTC
CASGSGGTYNEQFF
>.|TRBV29-1|TRBJ2-7|15|TRBD2
TGCAGCGTCTCCTACCCCGGGACTAGCTCCTACGAGCAGTACTTC
CSVSYPGTSSYEQYF
>many|TRBV20-1|TRBJ2-3|14|.
TGCAGTGCTAGACCGGTGACTAGCACAGATACGCAGTATTTT
CSARPVTSTDTQYF
>many|TRBV20-1|TRBJ1-2|13|TRBD1
TGCAGTGCCCCGACAGGGTCGGGTTCTGGCTACACCTTC
CSAPTGSGSGYTF
>many|TRBV7-8|TRBJ2-7|14|.
TGTGCCAGCAGCCACGGACTGACGGGGTGGGAGCAGTACTTC
CASSHGLTGWEQYF
>many|TRBV7-3|TRBJ2-7|14|.
TGTGCCAGCAGCCTAGGACGGAGCTCCTACGAGCAGTACTTC
CASSLGRSSYEQYF
>many|TRBV6-5|TRBJ1-1|15|.
TGTGCCAGCAGTTACTCCTGGGGGCAAGACACTGAAGCTTTCTTT
CASSYSWGQDTEAFF
>many|TRBV3-1|TRBJ2-1|16|.
TGTGCCAGCAGCCAAGATCCCGGCAGCTCCTACAATGAGCAGTTCTTC
CASSQDPGSSYNEQFF
>few|TRBV24-1|TRBJ2-5|12|TRBD1
TGTGCCACCAGGGGGACAGAAGAGACCCAGTACTTC
CATRGTEETQYF
>few|TRBV7-9|TRBJ2-1|18|TRBD2
TGTACCAGCAGCTTAGCGGTACTAGCGGAAGGTTCCTACAATGAGCAGTTCTTC
CTSSLAVLAEGSYNEQFF
>many|TRBV9|TRBJ2-5|15|TRBD1
TGTGCCAGCAGCGCCGGGACAGGGAAAAGAGAGACCCAGTACTTC
CASSAGTGKRETQYF
>many|TRBV5-1|TRBJ2-3|14|.
TGCGCCAGCAGCTTCACAGACGGGACAGATACGCAGTATTTT
CASSFTDGTDTQYF
>many|TRBV2|TRBJ1-5|14|.
TGTGCCAGCAGTATCGACGGTAGCAATCAGCCCCAGCATTTT
CASSIDGSNQPQHF
>.|TRBV7-2|TRBJ2-2|18|TRBD2
TGTGCCAGCAGTCGAGGGGCTAGCGGGGGGGCCAGCACCGGGGAGCTGTTTTTT
CASSRGASGGASTGELFF
>many|TRBV12-3/TRBV12-4|TRBJ2-6|18|.
TGTGCCAGCAGTCCCAGTCGCAATACAGGCTCTGGGGCCAACGTCCTGACTTTC
CASSPSRNTGSGANVLTF
>few|TRBV19|TRBJ2-5|15|.
TGTGCCAGTACCCCCTTCCCAGGGCAGAGGGAGACCCAGTACTTC
CASTPFPGQRETQYF
>many|TRBV2|TRBJ2-2|14|.
TGTGCCAGCAAGCGGACAGCGAACACCGGGGAGCTGTTTTTT
CASKRTANTGELFF
>many|TRBV5-1|TRBJ2-7|15|.
TGCGCCAGCAGCTTGTCATTACGGGCTGAGGGGGAGCAGTACTTC
CASSLSLRAEGEQYF
>many|TRBV7-8|TRBJ2-7|14|.
TGTGCCAGCATGGGGACGGAGAGCTCCTACGAGCAGTACTTC
CASMGTESSYEQYF
>many|TRBV6-5|TRBJ2-1|13|.
TGTGCCAGCAGTTACAGGGGATACAATGAGCAGTTCTTC
CASSYRGYNEQFF
>few|TRBV9|TRBJ2-1|15|TRBD2
TGTGCCAGCAGCGTCGGGGGGGACCGCCGGGGGGGGCAGTTCTTC
CASSVGGDRRGGQFF
>many|TRBV6-1|TRBJ1-6|16|.
TGTGCCAGCAGTGAAGCAAGGGAGGTGTGGAATTCACCCCTCCACTTT
CASSEAREVWNSPLHF
>many|TRBV20-1|TRBJ2-7|15|TRBD2
TGCAGTGCTAGAGATAGCGGGGGGAGCTCCTACGAGCAGTACTTC
CSARDSGGSSYEQYF
>many|TRBV18|TRBJ2-1|17|TRBD2
TGTGCCAGCACCGGGACTAGCGGGAGAGTCTCCTACAATGAGCAGTTCTTC
CASTGTSGRVSYNEQFF
>many|TRBV20-1|TRBJ1-2|15|TRBD1
TGCAGTGCTAGGGCGACAGGGGGCGAAAACTATGGCTACACCTTC
CSARATGGENYGYTF
>.|TRBV7-2|TRBJ2-5|15|.
TGTGCCAGCAGCCCTGGGGCGGGACACAAAGAGACCCAGTACTTC
CASSPGAGHKETQYF
>many|TRBV15|TRBJ2-3|18|.
TGTGCCACCAGCAGAGTGAGCAAGCGGGTCCCGTTTAAAGATACGCAGTATTTT
CATSRVSKRVPFKDTQYF
>many|TRBV5-1|TRBJ1-4|16|.
TGCGCCAGCAGCGGGACCTACAGGGCGCCTAATGAAAAACTGTTTTTT
CASSGTYRAPNEKLFF
>.|TRBV28|TRBJ2-7|15|.
TGTGCCAGTCTCGCTGACCCTGGGGTCTCCTACGAGCAGTACTTC
CASLADPGVSYEQYF
>many|TRBV13|TRBJ1-2|15|TRBD1
TGTGCCAGCAGCCTATCACAGGGGAATAACTATGGCTACACCTTC
CASSLSQGNNYGYTF
>many|TRBV9|TRBJ1-4|15|.
TGTGCCAGCAGCGTAGGGTCCGCGAGCGTTGAAAAACTGTTTTTT
CASSVGSASVEKLFF
>many|TRBV4-2|TRBJ2-5|14|.
TGTGCCAGCAGCCAAGAAGGGCGCCAAGAGACCCAGTACTTC
CASSQEGRQETQYF
>many|TRBV5-1|TRBJ2-3|16|.
TGCGCCAGCAGCTTGGAATGGAGTTTGGGTGGAGATACGCAGTATTTT
CASSLEWSLGGDTQYF
>many|TRBV29-1|TRBJ1-1|14|.
TGCAGCGTTGACAAGACAGGAGTAAACACTGAAGCTTTCTTT
CSVDKTGVNTEAFF
>many|TRBV28|TRBJ1-5|17|TRBD1
TGTGCCAGCCTAGTGGGGGGGACAGTCTATAGCAATCAGCCCCAGCATTTT
CASLVGGTVYSNQPQHF
>.|TRBV25-1|TRBJ2-5|15|TRBD1
TGTGCCAGCAGTGATCCCAGGGGGCTGTGGGAGACCCAGTACTTC
CASSDPRGLWETQYF
>many|TRBV28|TRBJ1-5|12|.
TGTGCCGCGGGGGGAGGGAGTCAGCCCCAGCATTTT
CAAGGGSQPQHF